Included here is one T cell receptor beta chain sequence, with context. This clonotype has at least ten counts. The antigen it recognizes is unknown. Per-nucleotide qualities are absent, and no much larger clonotype sits a single base away. Per the germline V gene, SGHRS is the CDR1 and YFSETQ is the CDR2. Spanning cysteine to phenylalanine, the CDR3 consists of 16 amino acids. The read is trimmed to its CDR3 DNA, 48 bases read in frame from base 1. Deletion took 0 bases off V and 0 bases off J, with a span of 13 bases between the germline ends. The sample comes from a study of Graves' ophthalmopathy and Graves' hyperthyroidism (dated by TCRdb to 2016 to 2019). In terms of the full investigation: Peripheral blood was collected at initial diagnosis, before any treatment. For training and testing, the 100 patients in the discovery cohort were randomly divided in a 7:3 ratio. TCR beta repertoire signatures were used to distinguish Graves' ophthalmopathy from Graves' hyperthyroidism and to predict progression to ophthalmopathy. Following sampling, methimazole starting at 30 mg daily was administered to hyperthyroidism patients, and high-dose intravenous methylprednisolone was administered to ophthalmopathy patients. A discovery set of more than 90 patients (roughly 43 ophthalmopathy, under 65 stable hyperthyroidism) was enrolled to explore V-J signatures distinguishing ophthalmopathy from hyperthyroidism. In total, approximately 140 blood samples were TCR-sequenced: some 40 ophthalmopathy, some 80 hyperthyroidism and about 17 hyperthyroidism-to-ophthalmopathy patients. In six hyperthyroidism patients, T-cell repertoires of thyroid tissue and blood were compared. An independent validation cohort comprised fewer than 20 hyperthyroidism patients and over 15 patients who later progressed from hyperthyroidism to ophthalmopathy. Overall results and qualifications from the work: No statistical method was used to set the sample size in advance, and the investigators knew which group each participant was assigned to. In validation, the model predicted ophthalmopathy progression with nearly 71% sensitivity and approximately 75% specificity; some twelve predicted patients were CT-confirmed with GO in a median of around 6.5 months. The 13-signature model separated ophthalmopathy from stable hyperthyroidism with roughly 88% sensitivity and 81.08% specificity in cross-validation, and 80%/75% in the test set. Most expanded thyroid clonotypes with a frequency above 0.001 also appeared in blood, which suggests that blood repertoires may reflect the immune response in the thyroid.

Hyperthyroidism was considered stable if no progression to ophthalmopathy occurred within 18 months of follow-up. Patients with hyperthyroidism were aged 18 to 65 years, had been newly diagnosed, and had a disease duration of less than 2 months. Patients were excluded if they had other autoimmune diseases, uncontrolled infections, pregnancy or lactation. Clinical symptoms, serum thyroxine, TRAb, thyroid ultrasound and orbital computed tomography formed the basis of the diagnosis. Using Ficoll-Paque density gradient centrifugation, PBMCs were isolated from 9.5 to 10 ml of fresh peripheral blood. Total RNA was extracted with Trizol reagent and quality-checked on an Agilent 2100 Bioanalyzer. For repertoire sequencing, TCR beta CDR3 regions were amplified from RNA transcripts. A first-round RT-PCR used HTBI primers with the Qiagen OneStep RT-PCR kit, followed by a second-round multiplex PCR, size selection and purification. Libraries were sequenced on an Illumina HiSeq2000 using paired-end 100 bp reads. In the authors' own workflow: SOAPnuke was used for read processing, and reads with adapters, uncalled bases, a mean Phred below 15, or no exact constant-primer or identifier match were discarded. COPE v1.2.5 was used to merge high-quality paired reads. Each unique nucleotide sequence was defined as a clonotype, and clonotypes were aligned to IMGT TRB V, D and J references with MiTCR v1.1. Only V-J combinations with frequency above 0.0001 were analysed, covering 99% to 99.2% of repertoires. A TCR clonal expansion and chaos score per V-J combination was defined as the ratio of F50 clonal expansion to chaos observed in the TCRdist matrix. Welch's t-statistics and random forest were used to narrow the features down to roughly twelve V-J combinations, which were then fed into a naive Bayes classifier. Thyroid-blood repertoire similarity was quantified with the Morisita-Horn index. In TCRdb, the public reads were trimmed at Q25 with fastp and aligned with MiXCR, with productive beta chains retained. Entries are consolidated by CDR3 protein sequence, retaining the most common genes and DNA. Here the V and J calls rest on TCRdb's processing, not on the authors' analysis. This sample lists roughly 400,000 distinct CDR3 sequences; approximately 15% were detected once. The ten largest clones represent about 7.3% of the sample.

This sequence uses TRBV5-1 and TRBJ2-7; no confident D gene assignment can be made. The source is a young woman with stable Graves' hyperthyroidism. Donor details come from another sample of the same person, matched by shared clones. Material for sequencing was peripheral blood. The CDR3 loop reads CASSLEGLPSSYEQYF. The nucleotide sequence reads TGCGCCAGCAGCTTGGAAGGGTTACCTAGCTCCTACGAGCAGTACTTC.